This record covers a single T cell receptor (beta chain). Its antigen is still unknown. The sample holds no much larger clone one base away, and base qualities are not on file. This specimen belongs to a study of T cells in Graves' hyperthyroidism and ophthalmopathy (dated by TCRdb to between 2017 and 2020). About the full investigation: Peripheral blood was collected at initial diagnosis, before any treatment. To identify TCR V-J signatures that set the groups apart, the researchers used a discovery cohort of 90 to 100 patients, made up of fewer than 50 with Graves' ophthalmopathy and 57 with stable Graves' hyperthyroidism. An independent validation cohort of around 19 hyperthyroidism patients and 17 patients who later progressed to ophthalmopathy tested prospective prediction of ophthalmopathy. The approximately 100 discovery patients were randomly split 7:3 into training and test sets. In addition, the study compared T-cell repertoires in thyroid tissue and in blood from 6 or 7 Graves' hyperthyroidism patients. Following sampling, methimazole starting at 30 mg daily was given to hyperthyroidism patients, and high-dose intravenous methylprednisolone was given to ophthalmopathy patients. The paper reports TCR Vbeta CDR3 sequencing of roughly 140 peripheral blood samples: under 45 ophthalmopathy, about 75 hyperthyroidism and approximately 17 progressor patients.

What the study reported, not specific to this receptor: Blood samples also contained most of the expanded thyroid clonotypes (frequency above 0.001), which suggests that blood repertoires may reflect thyroid immune responses. In cross-validation, a model built on a 13 V-J signature told ophthalmopathy apart from stable hyperthyroidism with approximately 91% sensitivity and about 81% specificity, and in testing the same model reached 80%/75%. No statistical method was used to fix the sample size in advance, and group allocation was not hidden from the investigators. In validation, the model predicted progression to ophthalmopathy a median of 6.5 months before onset, with approximately 71% sensitivity and 72.22% specificity.

TCR beta CDR3 regions were amplified from RNA transcripts. For the first round of RT-PCR on the TCR CDR3, the HTBI primer set was used together with the Qiagen OneStep RT-PCR kit. Libraries were constructed in a second round of multiplex PCR, after which size selection and purification were carried out. Sequencing of the libraries was done on an Illumina HiSeq2000 using paired-end 100 bp reads. For the original study's pipeline: SOAPnuke was used to process the raw data, removing reads that contained adapters or uncalled bases, had a mean Phred below 15, or lacked an exact match to the constant primer or identifier. COPE v1.2.5 was used to merge the high-quality paired reads, and each unique nucleotide sequence was defined as a clonotype. MiTCR v1.1 was used to align the clonotypes against IMGT TRBV, TRBD and TRBJ reference segments. Only V-J combinations with frequency above 0.0001, covering 99.2% of repertoires, were analysed. The TCS score was defined as the ratio of F50 (clonal expansion) to E x V (chaos), calculated using BLOSUM62-based TCRdist between CDR3 peptides within each V-J. Welch's t-statistics and random forest reduced 450 to 600 V-J features to 13, which were used in a naive Bayes classifier (R e1071). Clones were called with MiXCR by TCRdb after fastp trimmed the public reads at Q25, and only in-frame beta chains were retained. Merged by CDR3 protein, the rows form single entries marked with the most common genes and DNA. The V and J calls come from TCRdb's annotation, not from the publication. The sample table holds some 510,000 distinct CDR3 sequences, of which less than 25% were seen once. The ten top clones hold about 30% of the sample.

Spanning cysteine to phenylalanine, the CDR3 consists of 13 amino acids. The read is trimmed to its CDR3 DNA, 39 bases read in frame from base 1. The germline V gene sets CDR1 to SQVTM and CDR2 to ANQGSEA. V and J lose 4 bases and 2 bases, and a span of 11 bases separates them. A patient counted as having stable Graves' hyperthyroidism if no progression to ophthalmopathy occurred over 18 months of follow-up. The hyperthyroidism patients were between 18 and 65 years old and newly diagnosed, with a disease duration of less than 2 months. Exclusion was applied to patients with uncontrolled infections, other autoimmune diseases, pregnancy or lactation. Diagnoses were based on clinical symptoms, serum thyroxine and TRAb, thyroid ultrasound and orbital computed tomography. PBMCs were isolated from around 10 ml of fresh peripheral blood by Ficoll-Paque density gradient centrifugation. Total RNA was extracted with Trizol reagent, and quality was checked on an Agilent 2100 Bioanalyzer.

The sample taken for sequencing was blood. This receptor was obtained from a man aged 18 to 29 with Graves' hyperthyroidism. The V and J genes are TRBV29-1 and TRBJ1-2; no D gene is confidently identified. The CDR3 region has the sequence CSVVDYPNYGYTF. The bases read TGCAGCGTTGTTGACTACCCAAACTATGGCTACACCTTC. Beyond the CDR3, the reference TRBV29-1 and TRBJ1-2 genes provide the residues; the full variable domain reads: SAVISQKPSRDICQRGTSLTIQCQVDSQVTMMFWYRQQPGQSLTLIATANQGSEATYESGFVIDKFPISRPNLTFSTLTVSNMSPEDSSIYLCSVVDYPNYGYTFGSGTRLTVV.